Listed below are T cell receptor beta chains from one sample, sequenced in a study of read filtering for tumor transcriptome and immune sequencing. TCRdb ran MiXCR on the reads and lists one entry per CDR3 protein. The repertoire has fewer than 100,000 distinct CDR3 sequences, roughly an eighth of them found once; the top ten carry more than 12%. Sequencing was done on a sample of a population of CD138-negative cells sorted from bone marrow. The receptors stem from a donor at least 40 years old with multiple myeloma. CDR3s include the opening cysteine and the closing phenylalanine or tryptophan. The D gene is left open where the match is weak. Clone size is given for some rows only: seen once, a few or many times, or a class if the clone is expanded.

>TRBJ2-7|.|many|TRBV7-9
TGTGCCAGCAGCCCCCCGGCGGCCAGGGACAACGAGCAGTACTTC
CASSPPAARDNEQYF
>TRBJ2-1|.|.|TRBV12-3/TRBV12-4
TGTGCCAGCAGCCCCCGGGGAGATGGAAATGAGCAGTTCTTC
CASSPRGDGNEQFF
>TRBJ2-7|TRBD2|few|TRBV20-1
TGCAGTGTAGGCGGGAGGGCTGACTACGAGCAGTACTTC
CSVGGRADYEQYF
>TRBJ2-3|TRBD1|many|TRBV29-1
TGCAGCGTCCCCTTGTTACACAGGGGGAAAGATACGCAGTATTTT
CSVPLLHRGKDTQYF
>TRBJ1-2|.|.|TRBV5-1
TGCGCCAGCAGCGACGGAAACTATGGCTACACCTTC
CASSDGNYGYTF
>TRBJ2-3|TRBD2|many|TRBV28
TGTGCCAGCAGTGGGCCCGGGACTAGATCAGATACGCAGTATTTT
CASSGPGTRSDTQYF
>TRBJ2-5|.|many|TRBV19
TGTGCCACGTGGGGGAGCCGAGGGACCCAGTACTTC
CATWGSRGTQYF
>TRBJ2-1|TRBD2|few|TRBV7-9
TGTGCCAGCAGCTTGTCCGTAGCGGGACCGACCTACAATGAGCAGTTCTTC
CASSLSVAGPTYNEQFF
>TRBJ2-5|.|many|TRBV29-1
TGCAGCGTTGAGGGGTCGGGCGTTTTGGAGACCCAGTACTTC
CSVEGSGVLETQYF
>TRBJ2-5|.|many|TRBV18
TGTGCCAGCTCACCAGTTCCGGCGGAAGGGACCCAGTACTTC
CASSPVPAEGTQYF
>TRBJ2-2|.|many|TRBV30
TGTGCCTGGAGTTTGAGAGTGGACGGGGAGCTGTTTTTT
CAWSLRVDGELFF
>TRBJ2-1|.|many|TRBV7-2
TGTGCCAGCAGCTTAGAAGGGCTGACGGGGGATGAGCAGTTCTTC
CASSLEGLTGDEQFF
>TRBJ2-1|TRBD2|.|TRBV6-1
TGTGCCAGCCGGGAGCGGGGGCAGCGGCCTGAGCAGTTCTTC
CASRERGQRPEQFF
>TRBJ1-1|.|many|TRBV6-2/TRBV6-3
TGTGCCAGCCGAGACACGGCGAACACTGAAGCTTTCTTT
CASRDTANTEAFF
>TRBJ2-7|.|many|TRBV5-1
TGCGCCAGCAGCTTGGTCCCGGGGCCCTACGAGCAGTACTTC
CASSLVPGPYEQYF
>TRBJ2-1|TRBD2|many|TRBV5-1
TGCGCCAGCAGCCTTTATTCTAGCGGGAGCCCCTGGAATGAGCAGTTCTTC
CASSLYSSGSPWNEQFF
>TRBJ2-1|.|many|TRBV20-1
TGCAGTGCTAGGTACCGGGAGCAGTTCTTC
CSARYREQFF
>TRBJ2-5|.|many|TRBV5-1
TGCGCCAGCAGCTCCAATCCCCAGGGAGCTGGCCAAGAGACCCAGTACTTC
CASSSNPQGAGQETQYF
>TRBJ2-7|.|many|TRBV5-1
TGCGCCAGCAGCAACACAGGTAGCGAGCAGTACTTC
CASSNTGSEQYF
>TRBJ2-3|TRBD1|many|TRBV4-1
TGCGCCAGCAGCCCCGGACAGGGGGATCGGGGAGATACGCAGTATTTT
CASSPGQGDRGDTQYF
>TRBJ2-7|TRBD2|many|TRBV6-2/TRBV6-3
TGTGCCAGCAGTTTCCCCCTCGGAGCGGGAGGGCCCTCCTACGAGCAGTACTTC
CASSFPLGAGGPSYEQYF
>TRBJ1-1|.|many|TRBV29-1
TGCACCGGCGGGGAAATGAACACTGAAGCTTTCTTT
CTGGEMNTEAFF
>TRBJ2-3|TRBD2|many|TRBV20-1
TGCAGTCTTCCTAGCGGGGGTAGCACAGATACGCAGTATTTT
CSLPSGGSTDTQYF
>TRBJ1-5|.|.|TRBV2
TGTGCCAGCAGTGAAGTATGGGGTAGCAATCAGCCCCAGCATTTT
CASSEVWGSNQPQHF
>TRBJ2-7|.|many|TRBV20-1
TGCAGTGCTAGAGGCTGGGCCAACTACGAGCAGTACTTC
CSARGWANYEQYF
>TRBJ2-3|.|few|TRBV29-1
TGCAGCGCGTTTAGGGGAGATACGCAGTATTTT
CSAFRGDTQYF
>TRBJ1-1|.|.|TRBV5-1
TGCGCCAGCAGCGCAGACAGCCTGGACACTGAAGCTTTCTTT
CASSADSLDTEAFF
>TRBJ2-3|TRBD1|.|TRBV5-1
TGCGCCAGCAGCCAGGGGACAGTCCACACGGATACGCAGTATTTT
CASSQGTVHTDTQYF
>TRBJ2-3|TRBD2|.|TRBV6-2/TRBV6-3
TGTGCCAGCAGTTCCGTCCCGGGACTAGCGGGAAGCACAGATACGCAGTATTTT
CASSSVPGLAGSTDTQYF
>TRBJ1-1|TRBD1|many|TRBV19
TGTGCCAGTAGTCCGACAACGACAGGGCGGTACACTGAAGCTTTCTTT
CASSPTTTGRYTEAFF
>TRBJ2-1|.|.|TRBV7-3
TGTGCCAGCAGCTTAGGGCCCGGGACTCCATTTTCTATTAGCTCCTACAATGAGCAGTTCTTC
CASSLGPGTPFSISSYNEQFF
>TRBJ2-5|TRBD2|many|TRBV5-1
TGCGCCAGCAGCCGGGCGGGAGGCGGACAAGAGACCCAGTACTTC
CASSRAGGGQETQYF
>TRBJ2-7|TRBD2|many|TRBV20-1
TGCAGTGCTAGACCCCCGGGACTAGCGGGAGGGAGGAGCTCCTACGAGCAGTACTTC
CSARPPGLAGGRSSYEQYF
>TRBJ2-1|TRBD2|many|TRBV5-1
TGCGCCAGCAGCTCCCGGGGACTAGGGGGCAATGAGCAGTTCTTC
CASSSRGLGGNEQFF
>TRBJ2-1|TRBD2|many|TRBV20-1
TGCAGTGCTAGAGGGTTGGGACTAGCGAATGAGCAGTTCTTC
CSARGLGLANEQFF
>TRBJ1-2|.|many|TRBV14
TGTGCCAGCAGCCAAGGGGGTCAGAACTATGGCTACACCTTC
CASSQGGQNYGYTF
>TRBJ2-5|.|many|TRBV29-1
TGCAGCGTCGCTCCAGGGTTGGAGACCCAGTACTTC
CSVAPGLETQYF
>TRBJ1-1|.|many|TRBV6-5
TGTGCCAGCTACCCCAATACAGGGCTCACTGAAGCTTTCTTT
CASYPNTGLTEAFF
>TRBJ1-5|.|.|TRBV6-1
TGTGCCAGCAGTTACTCTGGGGGGGGCAATCCGCCCCAGCATTTT
CASSYSGGGNPPQHF
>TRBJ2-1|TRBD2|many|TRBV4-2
TGTGCCAGCAGCCAAGGACTAGCGGGAGGCGGAAGCTCCTACAATGAGCAGTTCTTC
CASSQGLAGGGSSYNEQFF
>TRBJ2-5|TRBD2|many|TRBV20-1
TGCAGTGCTGGGGGAGGGGAGACCCAGTACTTC
CSAGGGETQYF
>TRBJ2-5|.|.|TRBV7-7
TGTGCTAGCAGCTTAGGGACCATCAGGCACGACAGACAAGAGACCCAGTACTTC
CASSLGTIRHDRQETQYF
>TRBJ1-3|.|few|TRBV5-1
TGCGCCAGCAGCCTTACAGCCTCTGGAAACACCATATATTTT
CASSLTASGNTIYF
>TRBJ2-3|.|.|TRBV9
TGTGCCAGCAGCGTAGCTACCCCCGGAGGTACGCAGTATTTT
CASSVATPGGTQYF
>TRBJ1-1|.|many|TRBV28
TGTGCCAGCAGGCAACCTGACACTGAAGCTTTCTTT
CASRQPDTEAFF
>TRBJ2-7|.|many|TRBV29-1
TGCAGCGCACTTGTGACGGCCGGTTCCTACGAGCAGTACTTC
CSALVTAGSYEQYF
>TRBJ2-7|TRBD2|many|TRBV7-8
TGTGCCAGCAGCCCCGCCCTGGCTAGCGGGAGTTACGAGCAGTACTTC
CASSPALASGSYEQYF
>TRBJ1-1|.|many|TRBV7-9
TGTGCCAGCAGCGTTAAGGGGCCGGGGGCTGAAGCTTTCTTT
CASSVKGPGAEAFF
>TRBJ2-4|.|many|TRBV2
TGTGCCAGCAGTGGACAGGCGAGCATTCAGTACTTC
CASSGQASIQYF
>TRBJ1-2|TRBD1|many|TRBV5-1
TGCGCCAGCAGTCCCGGGACAGGGGGATTCGGAGGCTACACCTTC
CASSPGTGGFGGYTF
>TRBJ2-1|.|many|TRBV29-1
TGCAGCGTTGAAGATCACGTGGACTGGCAGTTCTTC
CSVEDHVDWQFF